Shown below are 14 T cell receptor beta chains from a single sample sequenced in a study of blood T cell repertoires in COVID-19. Sequenced by immunoSEQ multiplex PCR; TCRdb stores in-frame clones only, minus some. The data show some 170,000 clones, approximately 86% seen once. The sample consisted of peripheral blood. These receptors came from a woman between 50 and 59 years old with acute or convalescent COVID-19.

J is TRBJ1-1 and V is TRBV24-1; maybe TRBD1 (5 bases). Trimming shortened V by 7 bases and J by 1 base, and 12 bases separated the two germline ends. Germline V gene data show CDR1 as KGHDR and CDR2 as SFDVKD. The CDR3 loop spans 14 amino acids. In nucleotides, the CDR3 is TGTGCCACCAGCCTGGCCAGGGAGAACACTGAAGCTTTCTTT. Protein product: CATSLARENTEAFF.

This clone was recorded only once. V and J are TRBV5-1 and TRBJ2-5; 12 bases align to TRBD2. The CDR3 extends over 16 amino acids. The junction had 5 bases not matched to a gene; V was cut back by 3 bases and J by 2 bases. Germline lookup yields CDR1 SGHRS and CDR2 YFSETQ. CDR3 amino acids: CASSYSGTSGQETQYF. The CDR3 bases are TGCGCCAGCAGCTACTCCGGGACTAGCGGGCAAGAGACCCAGTACTTC.

The chain has TRBV3-1 (or the pseudogene TRBV3-2) and TRBJ1-1; tentatively, D is TRBD1 (6 bases). The CDR3 covers 15 residues. The germline gives CDR1 LGHDT, CDR2 YNNKEL (reference sequence). V lost 0 bases to trimming and J lost 11 bases, with 19 bases between them. In DNA, the CDR3 is TGTGCCAGCAGCCAAGATTTTTATGGACAGCTCACGGCTTTCTTT. Translated, it gives CASSQDFYGQLTAFF.

This chain joins TRBV5-4 and TRBJ2-3, with TRBD2 matching 7 bases. The V and J ends lost 0 bases and 3 bases, in that order; junction bases with no gene match: 10. This CDR3 spans 17 amino acids. Germline V CDR1 and CDR2: SGHNT, YYREEE (reference sequence). CDR3 amino acids: CASSLALSSRETDTQYF. For the CDR3, the DNA is TGTGCCAGCAGCTTGGCTCTCTCTTCGCGGGAGACAGATACGCAGTATTTT.

The V and J genes are TRBV13 and TRBJ2-2; 7 bases match TRBD2. V gave up 3 bases and J gave up 4 bases; unmatched junction bases: 11. This CDR3 has 17 residues. Germline V lookup: CDR1 PRHDT, CDR2 FYEKMQ (reference sequence). The CDR3 sequence: CASSFYRLAALTGELFF. The CDR3 DNA reads TGTGCCAGCAGCTTCTACCGACTAGCCGCCCTCACCGGGGAGCTGTTTTTT. Looking up the rest from reference TRBV13 and TRBJ2-2 gives the full variable domain: AAGVIQSPRHLIKEKRETATLKCYPIPRHDTVYWYQQGPGQDPQFLISFYEKMQSDKGSIPDRFSAQQFSDYHSELNMSSLELGDSALYFCASSFYRLAALTGELFFGEGSRLTVL.

V usage is TRBV24-1 and J usage is TRBJ1-6; D is possibly TRBD1 (5 bases). V lost 9 bases, J lost 10 bases, and 15 bases lay in between. Per germline, CDR1 KGHDR and CDR2 SFDVKD. The CDR3 sequence is 13 residues long. The CDR3 loop is CATGPGEESPLHF. In DNA form, the CDR3 reads TGTGCCACCGGTCCGGGGGAAGAATCACCCCTCCACTTT.

This chain joins TRBV11-2 and TRBJ1-2; a weak D match, TRBD1 (6 bases). Germline values: CDR1 SGHAT, CDR2 FQNNGV. Between the trimmed V and J ends, which lost 4 bases and 6 bases, there was a span of 9 bases. The CDR3 contains 12 residues. Written as DNA, the CDR3 is TGTGCCAGCAGCTCGACAGGCAATGGCTACACCTTC. This codes for CASSSTGNGYTF.

The chain has TRBV12-3 or TRBV12-4 and TRBJ2-7, with a tentative D call TRBD1 (6 bases). The V end was cut by 6 bases, the J end by 1 base, with 10 bases between. There are 13 residues in the CDR3. The CDR3 sequence: CASSGTFSYEQYF. The CDR3 DNA sequence: TGTGCCAGCAGCGGGACATTTTCCTACGAGCAGTACTTC.

In DNA form, the CDR3 reads TGTGCCAGCAGCTTGGGACTAGCGGGGGAGATTACAGATACGCAGTATTTT. This codes for CASSLGLAGEITDTQYF. The chain couples TRBV11-3 to TRBJ2-3, with TRBD2 identical over 14 bases. Losses at the gene ends were 3 bases for V and 3 bases for J; bases not matched to a gene: 5. The CDR3 has 17 residues. Germline loops: CDR1 SGHNT, CDR2 YENEEA.

V gene TRBV4-3 combines with J gene TRBJ1-2; unclear D gene. Per the germline V gene, CDR1 is LGHNA and CDR2 is YSLEER. This CDR3 spans 10 amino acids. V was trimmed by 4 bases and J by 8 bases, leaving 5 bases between them. The CDR3 bases are TGCGCCAGCAGCCTCAGGGGCTACACCTTC. The encoded protein is CASSLRGYTF.

The chain combines TRBV7-6 with TRBJ2-3, with 11 bases lining up with TRBD2. Germline-derived CDR1 and CDR2 are SGHVS and FNYEAQ. V lost 4 bases to trimming and J lost 4 bases; unmatched junction nucleotides: 16. CDR3 length: 19 amino acids. The CDR3 DNA reads as TGTGCCAGCAGCTCTCGAATTCAAATAGCGGGAGGGCTCCCAGATACGCAGTATTTT. Translated, it gives CASSSRIQIAGGLPDTQYF.

J is TRBJ1-5 and V is TRBV24-1; D perhaps matches TRBD1 (5 bases). V was cut by 4 bases and J by 5 bases, with 17 bases left in between. Per the germline V gene, CDR1 is KGHDR and CDR2 is SFDVKD. The CDR3 consists of 16 residues. The DNA for the CDR3 is TGTGCCACCAGTGAGTCAACGGGACTTCCATATCAGCCCCAGCATTTT. It is translated as CATSESTGLPYQPQHF.

The chain combines TRBV20-1 with TRBJ1-1; the match to TRBD1 covers 7 bases. The length of the CDR3 is 13 residues. Germline assignment: CDR1 DFQATT and CDR2 SNEGSKA (reference sequence). J gave up 6 bases and V 3 bases, and 7 bases lay outside the gene matches. This CDR3 reads CSASKPGQSEAFF. CDR3 DNA sequence: TGCAGTGCTAGTAAACCGGGACAGTCTGAAGCTTTCTTT.

The chain joins TRBV4-3 to TRBJ2-2; tentatively, D is TRBD2 (6 bases). V lost 4 bases, J lost 6 bases, and 9 bases lay in between. The V gene's germline CDR1 is LGHNA and CDR2 YSLEER. This CDR3 region has 13 residues. The CDR3 DNA reads as TGCGCCAGCAGCCCTTCGGGAGCCGGGGAGCTGTTTTTT. It codes for CASSPSGAGELFF.